The source of this T cell receptor (beta chain) is a study of monozygotic twins with inflammatory bowel disease. Study observations and caveats: Among IBD patients, TCRbeta diversity (inverse Simpson) was lower than in healthy co-twins.

This CDR3 has 14 amino acids. Germline CDR1 reads LNHDA; CDR2 reads SQIVND (reference sequence). cDNA for each sample came from eight separate reactions. TCRdb processed the 5' RACE reads again and assigns one entry to each CDR3 protein, with no DNA. The sample has about 160,000 distinct CDR3 sequences; the top ten hold 2.5% to 3%. Concerning this clonotype: Its antigen is currently unknown.

Input material: blood. This clonotype was obtained from a human donor with ulcerative colitis or Crohn's disease, or a healthy co-twin of an affected twin (not recorded which). The chain links TRBV19 to TRBJ2-1; without DNA, the TCRdb call of TRBD2 cannot be checked. CDR3 in amino acids: CATQRTSANNEQFF.